These T cell receptor beta chains were read from a single sample in a study of neoadjuvant anti-PD-1 for oral cavity cancer. TCRdb's table, derived via immunoSEQ multiplex PCR, lists solely in-frame clones and lacks some. The sample shows 8,500 to 10,000 clones, about 73% of them seen only once. The sample consisted of PBMCs, taken after nivolumab (anti-PD-1) treatment. Source of these receptors: a person between 35 and 79 years old with oral cavity squamous cell carcinoma. CDR3s include the opening cysteine and the closing phenylalanine or tryptophan. Each record gives: V gene, J gene, D gene, clone size, CDR3 protein, CDR3 DNA. The D gene is left open where the match is weak. Size values are once, few and many counts, or a class for expanded clones, and some rows have none.

v_gene: TRBV7-7; j_gene: TRBJ2-5; d_gene: -; abundance: -; CDR3aa: CASSGSAGQETQYF; CDR3nt: TGTGCCAGCAGCGGCAGTGCAGGCCAAGAGACCCAGTACTTC
v_gene: TRBV7-2; j_gene: TRBJ2-2; d_gene: -; abundance: -; CDR3aa: CASKKPINTGELFF; CDR3nt: TGTGCCAGCAAGAAACCAATTAACACCGGGGAGCTGTTTTTT
v_gene: TRBV19; j_gene: TRBJ2-3; d_gene: TRBD2; abundance: -; CDR3aa: CASSIVGGLASGTDTQYF; CDR3nt: TGTGCCAGTAGTATAGTCGGCGGACTAGCGAGCGGCACAGATACGCAGTATTTT
v_gene: TRBV5-6; j_gene: TRBJ2-7; d_gene: -; abundance: -; CDR3aa: CASSLARRGVSYEQYF; CDR3nt: TGTGCCAGCAGCTTGGCGCGCAGGGGGGTATCCTACGAGCAGTACTTC
v_gene: TRBV6-1; j_gene: TRBJ1-2; d_gene: -; abundance: -; CDR3aa: CASSGNRDTGHYGYTF; CDR3nt: TGTGCCAGCAGTGGAAACCGGGACACCGGCCACTATGGCTACACCTTC
v_gene: TRBV6-1; j_gene: TRBJ2-7; d_gene: -; abundance: -; CDR3aa: CASSEGKRVTYEQYF; CDR3nt: TGTGCCAGCAGCGAGGGGAAGCGGGTGACCTACGAGCAGTACTTC
v_gene: TRBV6-5; j_gene: TRBJ2-5; d_gene: TRBD1; abundance: -; CDR3aa: CASRQTGVETQYF; CDR3nt: TGTGCCAGCAGGCAAACAGGGGTAGAGACCCAGTACTTC
v_gene: TRBV21-1; j_gene: TRBJ2-7; d_gene: -; abundance: -; CDR3aa: CASSERARGYYEQYF; CDR3nt: TGTGCCAGCAGCGAGCGGGCTAGGGGTTACTACGAGCAGTACTTC
v_gene: TRBV11-2; j_gene: TRBJ2-1; d_gene: TRBD2; abundance: -; CDR3aa: CASSPSGRQYNEQFF; CDR3nt: TGTGCCAGCAGCCCAAGCGGGAGGCAGTACAATGAGCAGTTCTTC
v_gene: TRBV6-6; j_gene: TRBJ2-1; d_gene: -; abundance: -; CDR3aa: CASSYDPGGEQFF; CDR3nt: TGTGCCAGCAGTTATGACCCGGGCGGTGAGCAGTTCTTC
v_gene: TRBV12-5; j_gene: TRBJ2-2; d_gene: TRBD2; abundance: -; CDR3aa: CASGSPTSGVFTGELFF; CDR3nt: TGTGCTAGTGGTTCCCCGACTAGCGGGGTCTTCACCGGGGAGCTGTTTTTT
v_gene: TRBV4-2; j_gene: TRBJ1-6; d_gene: TRBD1; abundance: -; CDR3aa: CASSVPGQGSPLHF; CDR3nt: TGTGCCAGCAGCGTCCCGGGACAGGGGTCACCCCTCCACTTT
v_gene: TRBV7-2; j_gene: TRBJ2-1; d_gene: -; abundance: -; CDR3aa: CASSSRDRGEQFF; CDR3nt: TGTGCCAGCAGCTCTCGGGACCGCGGTGAGCAGTTCTTC
v_gene: TRBV28; j_gene: TRBJ1-5; d_gene: -; abundance: -; CDR3aa: CASSLRGSNQPQHF; CDR3nt: TGTGCCAGCAGTTTGAGGGGAAGCAATCAGCCCCAGCATTTT
v_gene: TRBV5-6; j_gene: TRBJ2-5; d_gene: TRBD1; abundance: -; CDR3aa: CASSLGGQGYQETQYF; CDR3nt: TGTGCCAGCAGCTTGGGGGGACAGGGGTACCAAGAGACCCAGTACTTC
v_gene: TRBV29-1; j_gene: TRBJ1-1; d_gene: -; abundance: -; CDR3aa: CSVEQTSGTEAFF; CDR3nt: TGCAGCGTTGAACAGACAAGCGGCACTGAAGCTTTCTTT
v_gene: TRBV19; j_gene: TRBJ2-3; d_gene: TRBD2; abundance: -; CDR3aa: CASSLSGTSGITDTQYF; CDR3nt: TGTGCCAGTAGTTTATCCGGGACTAGCGGGATCACAGATACGCAGTATTTT
v_gene: TRBV5-1; j_gene: TRBJ2-2; d_gene: -; abundance: -; CDR3aa: CASSRVGELFF; CDR3nt: TGCGCCAGCAGCCGGGTCGGGGAGCTGTTTTTT
v_gene: TRBV5-1; j_gene: TRBJ1-2; d_gene: TRBD1; abundance: -; CDR3aa: CASSSNTGGAAGGYTF; CDR3nt: TGCGCCAGCAGCTCGAATACAGGGGGCGCGGCGGGTGGCTACACCTTC
v_gene: TRBV6-5; j_gene: TRBJ2-7; d_gene: -; abundance: -; CDR3aa: CASSSSVSYEQYF; CDR3nt: TGTGCCAGCAGTTCTAGCGTAAGCTACGAGCAGTACTTC
v_gene: TRBV28; j_gene: TRBJ1-4; d_gene: TRBD1; abundance: -; CDR3aa: CASSSQGAGNEKLFF; CDR3nt: TGTGCCAGCAGTTCACAGGGGGCGGGTAATGAAAAACTGTTTTTT
v_gene: TRBV5-4; j_gene: TRBJ2-2; d_gene: TRBD2; abundance: few; CDR3aa: CASSPGGGLGELFF; CDR3nt: TGTGCCAGCAGCCCCGGCGGGGGGTTGGGGGAGCTGTTTTTT
v_gene: TRBV7-2; j_gene: TRBJ1-4; d_gene: -; abundance: few; CDR3aa: CASSLRGFPATNEKLFF; CDR3nt: TGTGCCAGCAGCTTACGGGGTTTCCCTGCAACTAATGAAAAACTGTTTTTT
v_gene: TRBV19; j_gene: TRBJ1-4; d_gene: -; abundance: -; CDR3aa: CASRELGRNEKLFF; CDR3nt: TGTGCCAGTAGGGAACTTGGACGGAATGAAAAACTGTTTTTT
v_gene: TRBV19; j_gene: TRBJ2-3; d_gene: -; abundance: few; CDR3aa: CASSIGTWKDTQYF; CDR3nt: TGTGCCAGTAGTATTGGGACATGGAAGGATACGCAGTATTTT
v_gene: TRBV7-8; j_gene: TRBJ2-3; d_gene: TRBD1; abundance: -; CDR3aa: CASSPPPGQGLDTQYF; CDR3nt: TGTGCCAGCAGCCCCCCGCCGGGACAGGGGTTAGATACGCAGTATTTT
v_gene: TRBV6-4; j_gene: TRBJ1-6; d_gene: -; abundance: -; CDR3aa: CASSEGGNSPLHF; CDR3nt: TGTGCCAGCAGTGAAGGGGGTAATTCACCCCTCCACTTT
v_gene: TRBV6-5; j_gene: TRBJ2-5; d_gene: -; abundance: -; CDR3aa: CASSYKGTQYF; CDR3nt: TGTGCCAGCAGTTACAAGGGGACCCAGTACTTC
v_gene: TRBV25-1; j_gene: TRBJ1-2; d_gene: TRBD1; abundance: -; CDR3aa: CASAASGTGGGYTF; CDR3nt: TGTGCCAGCGCGGCCTCCGGGACAGGGGGTGGCTACACCTTC
v_gene: TRBV7-9; j_gene: TRBJ2-1; d_gene: -; abundance: -; CDR3aa: CASSLDRGSYNEQFF; CDR3nt: TGTGCCAGCAGCTTAGACCGGGGCTCCTACAATGAGCAGTTCTTC
v_gene: TRBV11-2; j_gene: TRBJ2-7; d_gene: -; abundance: few; CDR3aa: CASSLVSEEQYF; CDR3nt: TGTGCCAGCAGCTTAGTTTCCGAGGAGCAGTACTTC
v_gene: TRBV7-3; j_gene: TRBJ2-7; d_gene: -; abundance: -; CDR3aa: CASSFDLFNEQYF; CDR3nt: TGTGCCAGCAGCTTCGATCTTTTCAACGAGCAGTACTTC
v_gene: TRBV5-1; j_gene: TRBJ2-2; d_gene: -; abundance: -; CDR3aa: CASNPGAPTGELFF; CDR3nt: TGCGCCAGCAACCCGGGGGCGCCTACCGGGGAGCTGTTTTTT
v_gene: TRBV7-8; j_gene: TRBJ1-1; d_gene: -; abundance: -; CDR3aa: CASSPGPMNTEAFF; CDR3nt: TGTGCCAGCAGCCCTGGACCCATGAACACTGAAGCTTTCTTT
v_gene: TRBV7-8; j_gene: TRBJ2-3; d_gene: -; abundance: -; CDR3aa: CASSRPREDTQYF; CDR3nt: TGTGCCAGCAGCCGACCACGGGAAGATACGCAGTATTTT
v_gene: TRBV6-6; j_gene: TRBJ2-3; d_gene: -; abundance: -; CDR3aa: CASSYRTRGTDTQYF; CDR3nt: TGTGCCAGCAGTTACCGGACAAGAGGGACAGATACGCAGTATTTT
v_gene: TRBV4-1; j_gene: TRBJ1-2; d_gene: TRBD1; abundance: -; CDR3aa: CASSRDPGQRSYGYTF; CDR3nt: TGCGCCAGCAGTCGAGACCCGGGACAGCGAAGCTATGGCTACACCTTC
v_gene: TRBV11-2; j_gene: TRBJ1-1; d_gene: -; abundance: -; CDR3aa: CASSSLGNTEAFF; CDR3nt: TGTGCCAGCAGCTCCCTAGGGAACACTGAAGCTTTCTTT
v_gene: TRBV11-3; j_gene: TRBJ1-1; d_gene: -; abundance: -; CDR3aa: CASSVGPKNTEAFF; CDR3nt: TGTGCCAGCAGCGTGGGACCTAAGAACACTGAAGCTTTCTTT
v_gene: TRBV11-2; j_gene: TRBJ2-7; d_gene: -; abundance: -; CDR3aa: CASSVDSNYEQYF; CDR3nt: TGTGCCAGCAGCGTGGACTCTAACTACGAGCAGTACTTC
v_gene: TRBV19; j_gene: TRBJ1-2; d_gene: -; abundance: few; CDR3aa: CASSPPPFQGYGYTF; CDR3nt: TGTGCCAGTAGTCCCCCCCCCTTCCAGGGCTATGGCTACACCTTC
v_gene: TRBV7-9; j_gene: TRBJ2-3; d_gene: -; abundance: -; CDR3aa: CASSLAETARDTQYF; CDR3nt: TGTGCCAGCAGCTTAGCCGAGACGGCCCGGGATACGCAGTATTTT
v_gene: TRBV18; j_gene: TRBJ1-1; d_gene: TRBD1; abundance: -; CDR3aa: CASSLPLGQGNTEAFF; CDR3nt: TGTGCCAGCTCATTACCCTTAGGACAGGGAAACACTGAAGCTTTCTTT
v_gene: TRBV6-6; j_gene: TRBJ2-7; d_gene: TRBD2; abundance: -; CDR3aa: CASRRQREGPGEQYF; CDR3nt: TGTGCCAGCCGCCGCCAGCGGGAGGGCCCTGGGGAGCAGTACTTC
v_gene: TRBV5-8; j_gene: TRBJ1-5; d_gene: -; abundance: -; CDR3aa: CASSLRRAGYSNQPQHF; CDR3nt: TGTGCCAGCAGCTTGAGGCGGGCAGGGTATAGCAATCAGCCCCAGCATTTT
v_gene: TRBV5-6; j_gene: TRBJ2-3; d_gene: -; abundance: -; CDR3aa: CASSLLTGQQYF; CDR3nt: TGTGCCAGCAGCCTCCTGACAGGACAACAGTATTTT
v_gene: TRBV11-2; j_gene: TRBJ2-1; d_gene: -; abundance: once; CDR3aa: CASSTRKSSGVDEQFF; CDR3nt: TGTGCCAGCAGCACTCGAAAATCGTCAGGGGTCGATGAGCAGTTCTTC
v_gene: TRBV2; j_gene: TRBJ1-5; d_gene: -; abundance: -; CDR3aa: CASSTGRGSNQPQHF; CDR3nt: TGTGCCAGCAGCACGGGAAGGGGGAGCAATCAGCCCCAGCATTTT
v_gene: TRBV6-6; j_gene: TRBJ2-1; d_gene: -; abundance: -; CDR3aa: CASIPPPGPPYGEQFF; CDR3nt: TGTGCCAGCATCCCACCCCCCGGGCCTCCATACGGTGAGCAGTTCTTC
v_gene: TRBV29-1; j_gene: TRBJ1-3; d_gene: -; abundance: -; CDR3aa: CSYLAGNTIYF; CDR3nt: TGCAGCTACTTGGCGGGAAACACCATATATTTT
v_gene: TRBV6-1; j_gene: TRBJ1-2; d_gene: -; abundance: -; CDR3aa: CASSEAGVRGYTF; CDR3nt: TGTGCCAGCAGTGAAGCGGGGGTGAGGGGCTACACCTTC